One T cell receptor (beta chain) is described in this entry. The antigen is unknown. The CDR3 runs 13 residues. V dropped 7 bases and J dropped 3 bases, with 9 bases sitting between them. Germline-derived CDR1 and CDR2 are MNHEY and SMNVEV (reference sequence). This specimen comes from a study of T-cell memory formation after mild COVID-19. Whole-study findings and limits: Within pre-infection memory, some responding clones were found, suggesting cross-reactive memory joined.

TCRdb redid the calling of the 5' RACE reads with MiXCR, one entry per CDR3 protein. The data hold some 410,000 distinct CDR3 sequences, with 20% to 30% observed a single time. Material for sequencing was PBMCs or a T cell subset sorted from them (not recorded which). The receptor's source is an adult woman who had mild COVID-19 (a few samples of this study predate the infection). Cell type and time point are not known. The chain couples TRBV27 to TRBJ2-2; unclear D gene. The CDR3 DNA reads TGTGCCAGCACTATGGGGTACACCGGGGAGCTGTTTTTT. Its protein product is CASTMGYTGELFF.